Below are 9 T cell receptor beta chains sequenced from a single sample in a study of blood T cell repertoires in COVID-19. Repertoires were generated with immunoSEQ multiplex PCR, while TCRdb's copy carries only in-frame clones and drops some. The profile shows under 200,000 clones, 75% to 90% of them singletons. Sequenced input: peripheral blood. All receptors come from a woman aged 60-70 years with acute or convalescent COVID-19.

For this clone: Germline is not matched at one junction end, which may reflect a read error. CDR3 region: CASSLQSRDSIF. The CDR3 region has the DNA TGTGCCAGCAGCCTACAAAGTCGGGACAGTATCTTC. The chain employs TRBV4-2 and TRBJ1-2; 7 nucleotides align to TRBD1. This CDR3 has 12 amino acids. Germline V gives CDR1 LGHNA, CDR2 YNFKEQ.

This clone turned up a few times. This sequence joins TRBV19 and TRBJ2-1; possibly TRBD2 for D (5 bases). Trimming cost V 1 base and J 8 bases, with 12 bases left between them. The germline V gene encodes CDR1 LNHDA and CDR2 SQIVND (reference sequence). The CDR3 covers 14 residues. This CDR3 is CASSIVPEADEQFF. The CDR3 DNA reads as TGTGCCAGTAGTATAGTTCCGGAGGCGGATGAGCAGTTCTTC.

V is TRBV28 and J is TRBJ2-3; maybe TRBD2 (9 bases). This CDR3 comprises 22 residues. V was trimmed by 2 bases and J by 4 bases, leaving 34 bases between them. Germline V gives CDR1 MDHEN, CDR2 SYDVKM. This chain's CDR3 is CASSLPGTGTLVERGASDTQYF. The CDR3 DNA reads as TGTGCCAGCAGTTTACCTGGGACAGGCACCCTAGTGGAGCGGGGGGCCTCAGATACGCAGTATTTT.

The chain recombines TRBV6-5 with TRBJ2-1, with TRBD1 as a possible D gene (5 bases). V dropped 2 bases and J dropped 3 bases, with 5 bases sitting between them. CDR1 and CDR2 from the germline V gene are MNHEY and SVGAGI. The CDR3 loop spans 13 amino acids. CDR3 protein: CASSYTGYNEQFF. The CDR3 DNA sequence: TGTGCCAGCAGTTACACAGGCTACAATGAGCAGTTCTTC.

Here the CDR3 DNA reads TGTGCCAGCAGCCCGGGGTGGAGGGCCGGAAACACCATATATTTT. Translating it yields CASSPGWRAGNTIYF. V is TRBV3-1 (or the pseudogene TRBV3-2) and J is TRBJ1-3; D remains ambiguous. The CDR3 is 15 residues long. CDR1 and CDR2 (germline): LGHDT, YNNKEL (reference sequence). The V gene lost 4 bases and the J gene lost 4 bases, with 14 bases spanning the gap.

The V call is TRBV7-2, the J call TRBJ1-1, with 9 positions matching TRBD1. Germline CDR1 reads SGHTA; CDR2 reads FQGNSA. The CDR3 has 15 amino acids. J lost 4 bases, V lost 4 bases, and 7 bases had no gene match. The CDR3 DNA reads as TGTGCCAGCAGCTCCCCACAGGGGGCGACCACTGAAGCTTTCTTT. This codes for CASSSPQGATTEAFF. The full variable domain, rest sourced from reference TRBV7-2 and TRBJ1-1, is GAGVSQSPSNKVTEKGKDVELRCDPISGHTALYWYRQSLGQGLEFLIYFQGNSAPDKSGLPSDRFSAERTGGSVSTLTIQRTQQEDSAVYLCASSSPQGATTEAFFGQGTRLTVV.

The gene calls are TRBV6-6 and TRBJ2-5, with TRBD2 as a possible D gene (6 bases). This CDR3 contains 16 residues. Germline V gene lookup returns CDR1 MNHNY and CDR2 SVGAGI (reference sequence). The V gene lost 6 bases and the J gene lost 2 bases, with 19 bases spanning the gap. The CDR3 coding sequence is TGTGCCAGCAGGCACGGGGGAGCAAGAAAGCAAGAGACCCAGTACTTC. It translates to CASRHGGARKQETQYF.

This rearrangement joins TRBV5-6 to TRBJ1-1, with no clear D. Between the trimmed V and J ends, which lost 2 bases and 3 bases, there was a span of 8 bases. This CDR3 has 13 amino acids. Per germline, CDR1 SGHDT and CDR2 YYEEEE. The DNA of the CDR3 is TGTGCCAGCAGCTTCACAGATTACACTGAAGCTTTCTTT. It codes for CASSFTDYTEAFF.

The chain joins TRBV10-1 to TRBJ2-4; 11 nucleotides line up with TRBD1. After removal of 3 bases from V and 8 bases from J, the junction contained 3 bases not matched to a gene. Germline V gene data show CDR1 as WNHNN and CDR2 as SYGVQD (reference sequence). This CDR3 has 14 residues. DNA for the CDR3: TGCGCCAGCAGTGATGGACAGGGGGCAGACATTCAGTACTTC. Encoded protein: CASSDGQGADIQYF.